This T cell receptor (beta chain) was captured by sequencing in a study of T cell responses to AZD1222 COVID-19 vaccine. Only in-frame clones appear in the TCRdb table, and some are missing; sequencing was by immunoSEQ multiplex PCR. This sample has more than 150,000 clones; 90% to 95% occur once, and the top ten carry roughly 9.8%. From germline, CDR1 is LGHDT and CDR2 YNNKEL (reference sequence). The CDR3 has 19 amino acids. J gave up 0 bases and V 7 bases, and 9 bases lay outside the gene matches. Points from the study as a whole: There were mostly white British donors and more females than males, and clonal diversity was possibly underestimated. AZD1222 recipients seropositive at baseline numbered only five to seven.

On this clone itself: The antigen is not known.

The sequences come from peripheral blood, collected on day 0 of AZD1222 vaccination. The V call is TRBV3-1 (or the pseudogene TRBV3-2), the J call TRBJ2-6; TRBD2 aligns across 13 bases. This TCR came from an adult in good health. CDR3 sequence (DNA): TGTGCCAGCAACTCCCGACTAGCGGGAGGTCCCTCTGGGGCCAACGTCCTGACTTTC. Residues: CASNSRLAGGPSGANVLTF.